A single sample is the source of the 2 T cell receptor beta chains below, sequenced in a study of Ad26.COV2.S vaccination and SARS-CoV-2 variants. Libraries were prepared by immunoSEQ multiplex PCR; TCRdb keeps only in-frame clonotypes and omits some of them. Among hundreds of thousands of clones listed, around four fifths were seen once. This sample's treatment: some 20 received Ad26.COV2.S at low or high dose, single or two shots; a few received placebo; per-sample allocation not given. Following the first vaccine or placebo injection, samples were taken on day 63. The sample here was peripheral blood, taken in a trial of Ad26.COV2.S vaccine versus placebo. The source of these receptors is a person aged 18-60 years who received the Ad26.COV2.S COVID-19 vaccine or a placebo.

The chain uses TRBV24-1 and TRBJ2-7; D is undetermined. Deletions cut 12 bases from V and 5 bases from J, with 16 bases between. Germline V gives CDR1 KGHDR, CDR2 SFDVKD. The CDR3 extends over 12 amino acids. The CDR3 loop reads CAPRTRRDEQYF. The CDR3 nucleotides read TGTGCCCCACGGACCCGCCGTGACGAGCAGTACTTC.

The chain combines TRBV7-6 with TRBJ1-5, with D perhaps matching TRBD1 (6 bases). V lost 4 bases, J lost 4 bases, and 11 bases lay in between. This CDR3 is built from 14 residues. Germline CDR1 is SGHVS and CDR2 is FNYEAQ. The CDR3 here is CASSSGHRNQPQHF. The CDR3 DNA is TGTGCCAGCAGCTCGGGACACCGAAATCAGCCCCAGCATTTT.